A single sample gave rise to the 7 T cell receptor beta chains below, sequenced in a study of cytomegalovirus exposure and HLA in healthy donors. The PCR used 60 Vbeta and 13 Jbeta primers. The repertoire was sequenced with immunoSEQ multiplex PCR; TCRdb's copy has only in-frame clones and lacks some. The table lists about 170,000 clones, around 62% of them singletons. Input material: PBMCs. The receptors shown here come from a man aged 40-55 years in good health and CMV-seronegative.

This clone was observed a few times. The chain has TRBV7-2 and TRBJ1-2; 10 bases match TRBD1. Germline V CDR1 and CDR2: SGHTA, FQGNSA. This CDR3 has 15 residues. V shed 4 bases, J shed 7 bases, and the junction held 9 bases outside the gene matches. CDR3 in amino acids: CASSYRQGATSGYTF. In nucleotides, the CDR3 is TGTGCCAGCAGCTATAGACAGGGGGCCACATCTGGCTACACCTTC.

This clone was observed once. This chain links TRBV7-2 with TRBJ2-7; 13 bases map to TRBD2. V lost 5 bases and J lost 2; bases outside the gene matches: 6. The CDR3 is 16 amino acids. CDR1 is SGHTA, CDR2 FQGNSA, per germline. The CDR3 DNA is TGTGCCAGCAGCCAGAGACTAGCGGGAGGAACCTACGAGCAGTACTTC. It codes for CASSQRLAGGTYEQYF.

This rearrangement joins TRBV7-9 to TRBJ1-1; D call uncertain. Per the germline V gene, CDR1 is SEHNR and CDR2 is FQNEAQ (reference sequence). V dropped 1 base and J dropped 7 bases, with 13 bases sitting between them. The CDR3 extends over 14 amino acids. CDR3 loop: CASSLEAREGEAFF. The CDR3 DNA follows: TGTGCCAGCAGCTTAGAAGCGAGGGAAGGTGAAGCTTTCTTT. Variable domain in full (rest from reference TRBV7-9 and TRBJ1-1): DTGVSQNPRHKITKRGQNVTFRCDPISEHNRLYWYRQTLGQGPEFLTYFQNEAQLEKSRLLSDRFSAERPKGSFSTLEIQRTEQGDSAMYLCASSLEAREGEAFFGQGTRLTVV.

The chain joins TRBV30 to TRBJ1-1; TRBD1 might be the D (6 bases). The CDR3 is made up of 16 amino acids. The germline CDR1 and CDR2 sequences are GTSNPN and SVGIG (reference sequence). Trimming cost V 0 bases and J 1 base, with 15 bases left between them. The CDR3: CAWSVSGVLGNTEAFF. As DNA, the CDR3 is TGTGCCTGGAGTGTATCAGGGGTCCTCGGGAACACTGAAGCTTTCTTT.

The genes are TRBV5-6 and TRBJ2-1; TRBD2 might be the D (6 bases). Germline V gives CDR1 SGHDT, CDR2 YYEEEE. The V end was cut by 7 bases, the J end by 5 bases, with 19 bases between. The CDR3 has 15 residues. CDR3 bases: TGTGCCAGCTCAAAGGAGGGACGGCGGGACAATGAGCAGTTCTTC. Translating gives CASSKEGRRDNEQFF.

This chain uses TRBV19 with TRBJ2-7; 7 bases are shared with TRBD2. Germline loops: CDR1 LNHDA, CDR2 SQIVND (reference sequence). The V segment lost 0 bases and the J segment 1 base; nucleotides outside the gene matches: 6. The CDR3 sequence is 16 residues long. This CDR3 is CASSIDGAGYSYEQYF. CDR3 DNA sequence: TGTGCCAGTAGTATAGATGGAGCGGGGTATTCCTACGAGCAGTACTTC.

This clone showed up just a few times. The rearrangement uses TRBV4-1 and TRBJ1-4; TRBD1 matches 10 bases. The CDR3 contains 15 residues. Germline assignment: CDR1 MGHRA and CDR2 YSYEKL. J gave up 5 bases and V 6 bases, and 6 bases lay outside the gene matches. The CDR3 DNA reads as TGCGCCAGCAGACCCAGACAGGGGGCGAATGAAAAACTGTTTTTT. This encodes CASRPRQGANEKLFF.